This TCR beta chain was sequenced during a study of T cells after yellow fever vaccination. Study-level information: Fractions with few cells were prepared using SMART-Seq v4 Ultra Low Input.

A word on this clonotype: Its antigen is currently unknown.

CDR3 length: 16 residues. From germline, CDR1 is SGHTA and CDR2 FQGNSA. V lost 2 bases to trimming and J lost 6 bases; unmatched junction nucleotides: 9. General study results and limits: The study re-detected most primary-vaccination clones after the booster (approximately 96% CD4, just over 85% CD8).

TCRdb processed the 5' RACE reads anew with MiXCR; each CDR3 protein has one entry. The sample holds hundreds of thousands of distinct CDR3 sequences; about 12% are singletons and the top ten take under 15%. The clonotype comes from a man in his thirties or forties who received the YFV17D yellow fever vaccine. Specimen: PBMCs, collected on the day of the yellow fever booster vaccination. This chain joins TRBV7-2 and TRBJ1-5; 8 bases are shared with TRBD1. CDR3 protein: CASSLIVSGGTQPQHF. The CDR3 DNA sequence: TGTGCCAGCAGCTTAATTGTATCAGGGGGCACTCAGCCCCAGCATTTT.